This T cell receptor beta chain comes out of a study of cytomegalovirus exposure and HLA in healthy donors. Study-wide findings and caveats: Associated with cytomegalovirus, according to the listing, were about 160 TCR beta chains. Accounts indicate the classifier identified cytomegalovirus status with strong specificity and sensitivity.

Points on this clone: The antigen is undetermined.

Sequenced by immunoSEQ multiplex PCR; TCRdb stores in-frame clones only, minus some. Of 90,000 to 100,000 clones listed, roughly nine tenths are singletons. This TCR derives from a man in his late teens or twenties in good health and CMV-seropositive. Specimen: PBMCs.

CDR3 in amino acids: CATRRDNSYEQYF. As DNA, the CDR3 is TGTGCCACCCGCCGGGACAACTCCTACGAGCAGTACTTC. The chain has TRBV15 and TRBJ2-7, with a possible D match to TRBD1 (6 bases). This CDR3 contains 13 residues. V lost 8 bases to trimming and J lost 0 bases, with 11 bases between them. Per germline, CDR1 LNHNV and CDR2 YYDKDF (reference sequence).